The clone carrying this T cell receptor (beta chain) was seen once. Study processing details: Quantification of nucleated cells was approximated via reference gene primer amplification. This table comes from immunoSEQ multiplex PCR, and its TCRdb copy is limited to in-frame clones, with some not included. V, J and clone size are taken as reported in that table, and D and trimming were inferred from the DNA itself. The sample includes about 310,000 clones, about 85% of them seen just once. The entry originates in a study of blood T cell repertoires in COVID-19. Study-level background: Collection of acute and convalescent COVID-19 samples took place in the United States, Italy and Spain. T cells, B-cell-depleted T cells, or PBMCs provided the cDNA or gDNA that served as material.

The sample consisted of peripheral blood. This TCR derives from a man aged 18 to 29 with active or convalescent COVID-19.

In DNA, the CDR3 is TGTGCCAGCAGTTGGGCGGGTAGCTCCTACAATGAGCAGTTCTTC. Amino acids: CASSWAGSSYNEQFF. The J gene is TRBJ2-1, the V gene TRBV28, with D tentatively TRBD2 (5 bases). CDR3 length: 15 amino acids. Germline CDR1 reads MDHEN; CDR2 reads SYDVKM. V lost 4 bases to trimming and J lost 0 bases, with 10 bases between them.